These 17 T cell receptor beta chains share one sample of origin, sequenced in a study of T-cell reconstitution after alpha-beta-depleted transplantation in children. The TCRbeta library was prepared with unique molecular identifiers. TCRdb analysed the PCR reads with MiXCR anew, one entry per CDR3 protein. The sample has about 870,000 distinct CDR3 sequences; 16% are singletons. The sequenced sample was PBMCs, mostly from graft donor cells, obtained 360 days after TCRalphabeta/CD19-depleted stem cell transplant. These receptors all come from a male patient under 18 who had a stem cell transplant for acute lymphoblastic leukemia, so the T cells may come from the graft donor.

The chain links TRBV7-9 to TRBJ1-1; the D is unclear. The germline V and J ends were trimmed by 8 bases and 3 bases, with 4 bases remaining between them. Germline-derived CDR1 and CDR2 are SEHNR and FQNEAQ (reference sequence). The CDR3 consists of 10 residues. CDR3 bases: TGTGCCAGCGGGGACACTGAAGCTTTCTTT. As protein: CASGDTEAFF.

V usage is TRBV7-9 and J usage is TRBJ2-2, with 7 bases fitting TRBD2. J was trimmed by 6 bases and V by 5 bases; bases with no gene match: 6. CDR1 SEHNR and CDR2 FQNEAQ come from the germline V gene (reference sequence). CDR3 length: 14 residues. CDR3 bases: TGTGCCAGCAGCCCCCGGGAGGTCGCCGGGGAGCTGTTTTTT. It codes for CASSPREVAGELFF.

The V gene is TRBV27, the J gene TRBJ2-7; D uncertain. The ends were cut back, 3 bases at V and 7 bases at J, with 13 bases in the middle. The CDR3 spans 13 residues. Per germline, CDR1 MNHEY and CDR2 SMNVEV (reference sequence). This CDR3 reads CASSFVDPWEQYF. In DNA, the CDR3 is TGTGCCAGCAGTTTTGTGGATCCGTGGGAGCAGTACTTC.

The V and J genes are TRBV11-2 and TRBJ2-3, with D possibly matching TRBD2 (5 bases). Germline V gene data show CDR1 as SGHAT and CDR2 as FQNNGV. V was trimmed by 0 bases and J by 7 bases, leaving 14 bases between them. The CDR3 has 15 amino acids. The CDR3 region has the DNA TGTGCCAGCAGCTTAGATCCGCTGGACTCCCATACGCAGTATTTT. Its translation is CASSLDPLDSHTQYF. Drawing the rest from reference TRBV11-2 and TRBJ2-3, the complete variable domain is EAGVAQSPRYKIIEKRQSVAFWCNPISGHATLYWYQQILGQGPKLLIQFQNNGVVDDSQLPKDRFSAERLKGVDSTLKIQPAKLEDSAVYLCASSLDPLDSHTQYFGPGTRLTVL.

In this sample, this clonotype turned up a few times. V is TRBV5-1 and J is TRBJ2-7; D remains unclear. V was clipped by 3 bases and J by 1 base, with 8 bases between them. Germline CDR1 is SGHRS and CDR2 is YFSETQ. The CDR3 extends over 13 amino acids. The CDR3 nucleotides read TGCGCCAGCAGCTACCAATGGTCCTACGAGCAGTACTTC. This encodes CASSYQWSYEQYF.

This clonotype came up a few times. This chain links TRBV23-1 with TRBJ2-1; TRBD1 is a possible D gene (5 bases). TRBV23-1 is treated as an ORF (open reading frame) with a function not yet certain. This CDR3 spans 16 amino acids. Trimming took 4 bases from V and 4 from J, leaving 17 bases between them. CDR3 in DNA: TGCGCCAGCAGTCCCCAGGGCAGGGCCTATTACAATGAGCAGTTCTTC. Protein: CASSPQGRAYYNEQFF.

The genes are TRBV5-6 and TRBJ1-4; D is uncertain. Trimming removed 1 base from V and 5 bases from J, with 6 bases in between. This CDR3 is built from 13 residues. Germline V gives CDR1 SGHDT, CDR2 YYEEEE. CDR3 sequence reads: CASSLSVNEKLFF. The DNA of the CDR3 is TGTGCCAGCAGCTTGTCCGTAAATGAAAAACTGTTTTTT.

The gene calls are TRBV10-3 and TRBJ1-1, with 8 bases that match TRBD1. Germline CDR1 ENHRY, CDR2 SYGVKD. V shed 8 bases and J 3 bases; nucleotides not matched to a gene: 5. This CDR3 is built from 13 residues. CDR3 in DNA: TGTGCCATCCGGGACAGGATAGACACTGAAGCTTTCTTT. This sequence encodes CAIRDRIDTEAFF.

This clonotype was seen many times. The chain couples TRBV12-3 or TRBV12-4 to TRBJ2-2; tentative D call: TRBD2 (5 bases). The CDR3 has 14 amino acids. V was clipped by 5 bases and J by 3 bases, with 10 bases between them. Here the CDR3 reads CASSRGSDTGELFF. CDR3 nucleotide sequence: TGTGCCAGCAGTCGGGGATCTGACACCGGGGAGCTGTTTTTT.

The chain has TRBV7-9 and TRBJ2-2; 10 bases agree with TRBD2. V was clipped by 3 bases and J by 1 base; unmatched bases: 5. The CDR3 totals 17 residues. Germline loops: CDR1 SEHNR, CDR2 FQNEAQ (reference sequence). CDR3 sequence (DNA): TGTGCCAGCAGCTTTCACCTAGCGGGAGAGAACACCGGGGAGCTGTTTTTT. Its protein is CASSFHLAGENTGELFF.

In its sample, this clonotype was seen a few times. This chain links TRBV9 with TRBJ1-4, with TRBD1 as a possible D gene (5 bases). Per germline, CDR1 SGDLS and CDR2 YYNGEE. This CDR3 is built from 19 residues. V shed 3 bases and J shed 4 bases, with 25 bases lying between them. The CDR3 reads CASSASPTAIGTDNEKLFF. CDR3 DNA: TGTGCCAGCAGCGCAAGCCCAACCGCAATCGGGACGGATAATGAAAAACTGTTTTTT.

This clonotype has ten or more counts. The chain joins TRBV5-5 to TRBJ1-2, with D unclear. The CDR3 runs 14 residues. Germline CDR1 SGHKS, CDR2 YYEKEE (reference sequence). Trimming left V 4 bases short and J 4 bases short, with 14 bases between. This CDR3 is CASSTVFGVYGYTF. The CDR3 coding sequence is TGTGCCAGCAGCACCGTGTTTGGGGTCTATGGCTACACCTTC.

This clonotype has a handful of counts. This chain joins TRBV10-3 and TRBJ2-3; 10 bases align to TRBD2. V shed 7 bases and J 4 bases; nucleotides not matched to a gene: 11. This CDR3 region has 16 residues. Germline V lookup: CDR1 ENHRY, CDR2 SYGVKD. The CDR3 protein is CAINDPAGGSADTQYF. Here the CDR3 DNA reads TGTGCCATCAACGATCCAGCGGGAGGGTCCGCAGATACGCAGTATTTT.

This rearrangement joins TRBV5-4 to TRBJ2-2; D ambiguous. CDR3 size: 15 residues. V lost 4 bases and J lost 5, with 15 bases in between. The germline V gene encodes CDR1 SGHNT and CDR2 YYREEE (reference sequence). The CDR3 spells CASSAIGQATGELFF. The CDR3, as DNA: TGTGCCAGCAGCGCGATTGGCCAGGCGACCGGGGAGCTGTTTTTT.

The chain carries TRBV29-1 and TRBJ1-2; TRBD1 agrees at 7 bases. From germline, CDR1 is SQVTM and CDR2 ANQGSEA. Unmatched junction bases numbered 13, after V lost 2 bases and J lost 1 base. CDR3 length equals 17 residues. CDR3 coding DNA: TGCAGCGTTGAAAGCACCGATTGGGACAGTCTTAACTATGGCTACACCTTC. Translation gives CSVESTDWDSLNYGYTF.

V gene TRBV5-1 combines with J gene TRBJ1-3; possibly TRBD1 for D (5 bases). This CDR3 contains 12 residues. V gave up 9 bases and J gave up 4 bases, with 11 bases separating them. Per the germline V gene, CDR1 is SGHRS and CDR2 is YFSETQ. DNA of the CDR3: TGCGCCACTCGGGACCTCGGAAACACCATATATTTT. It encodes CATRDLGNTIYF.

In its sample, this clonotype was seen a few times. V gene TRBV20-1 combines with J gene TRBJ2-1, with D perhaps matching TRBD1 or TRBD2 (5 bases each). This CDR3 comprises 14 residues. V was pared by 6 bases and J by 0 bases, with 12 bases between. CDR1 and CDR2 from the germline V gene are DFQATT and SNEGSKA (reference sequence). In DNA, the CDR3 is TGCAGTGCCATCGGGGCGAGCTCCTACAATGAGCAGTTCTTC. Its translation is CSAIGASSYNEQFF.